Shown below are 23 T cell receptor beta chains from a single sample sequenced in a study of human T cells and chemical hapten exposure. Time point here: patch test 1, 2 weeks after DPC sensitization. Treatment here: therapeutic diphenylcyclopropenone sensitization with weekly scalp DPC. TCRdb reprocessed the RACE reads with MiXCR, giving one entry per CDR3 protein. The sample contains fewer than 400,000 distinct CDR3 sequences, around 7% of which appear only once. This specimen was whole blood, taken in connection with sensitization to the hapten diphenylcyclopropenone (DPC). Receptor source: a woman younger than 35 with alopecia areata. Some clones in this sample may be carry-over from other donors' samples.

This clonotype has just a few counts. The rearrangement links TRBV7-9 to TRBJ1-1, with TRBD1 as a possible D gene (6 bases). V was clipped by 5 bases and J by 8 bases, with 18 bases between them. The CDR3 length is 14 residues. The germline gives CDR1 SEHNR, CDR2 FQNEAQ (reference sequence). This CDR3 is CASSRHYDRPEAFF. Written as DNA, the CDR3 is TGTGCCAGCAGCCGACATTACGACAGGCCCGAAGCTTTCTTT.

This clonotype has just a few counts. The rearrangement joins TRBV10-3 to TRBJ1-1, with D tentatively TRBD1 (6 bases). The CDR3 runs 14 residues. V lost 3 bases to trimming and J lost 7 bases, with 15 bases between them. The V gene's germline CDR1 is ENHRY and CDR2 SYGVKD. The CDR3 nucleotides read TGTGCCATCAGTGACACCGACAGGACGTTTGAAGCTTTCTTT. Translation: CAISDTDRTFEAFF.

This clonotype occurred many times. V and J are TRBV2 and TRBJ1-5; D uncertain. The CDR3 totals 15 residues. V shed 3 bases and J shed 4 bases, with 13 bases lying between them. Germline V lookup: CDR1 SNHLY, CDR2 FYNNEI. CDR3 bases: TGTGCCAGCAGTGAGGAGGTGACCGGGAATCAGCCCCAGCATTTT. Translated, it gives CASSEEVTGNQPQHF.

The table lists this clonotype with a count of one. A much larger clonotype is one base distant, so this may be a read error. This chain links TRBV6-2 or TRBV6-3 with TRBJ1-1, with D uncertain. V was shortened by 7 bases and J by 1 base, with 10 bases between the two germline ends. Germline loops: CDR1 MNHEY, CDR2 SVGEGT. CDR3 length equals 13 residues. The CDR3 DNA sequence: TGTGCCAGCATGGTAAGGAAGAACACTGAAGCTTTCTTT. This translates into CASMVRKNTEAFF.

The chain links TRBV29-1 to TRBJ2-3; 8 bases map to TRBD2. The V and J ends lost 1 base and 6 bases, in that order; junction bases with no gene match: 6. Per the germline V gene, CDR1 is SQVTM and CDR2 is ANQGSEA. The CDR3 is made up of 14 amino acids. The CDR3 DNA sequence: TGCAGCGTTGAAGTTGTCCCGGGAGGGGATACGCAGTATTTT. It translates to CSVEVVPGGDTQYF.

V gene TRBV11-3 combines with J gene TRBJ1-1, with TRBD1 identical over 7 bases. V trimming: 4 bases; J trimming: 2 bases; junction bases outside the gene matches: 7. Germline loops: CDR1 SGHNT, CDR2 YENEEA. This CDR3 region has 15 residues. The CDR3 sequence: CASSSGQATNTEAFF. Here the CDR3 DNA reads TGTGCCAGCAGCTCCGGACAGGCCACAAACACTGAAGCTTTCTTT.

The rearrangement uses TRBV6-6 and TRBJ1-1, with D perhaps matching TRBD1 (5 bases). The CDR3 length is 13 residues. V lost 6 bases and J lost 2, with 10 bases in between. From germline, CDR1 is MNHNY and CDR2 SVGAGI (reference sequence). CDR3: CASSWTLNTEAFF. The CDR3 DNA is TGTGCCAGCAGCTGGACACTTAACACTGAAGCTTTCTTT.

This clonotype was detected only once. This sequence joins TRBV6-5 and TRBJ1-4; D might be TRBD1 (6 bases). V was trimmed by 5 bases and J by 8 bases, leaving 15 bases between them. The CDR3 has 14 amino acids. CDR1 is MNHEY and CDR2 is SVGAGI in the germline V gene. For the CDR3, the DNA is TGTGCCAGCAGTAGGTCAGGGGTTAACGAAAAACTGTTTTTT. Protein sequence: CASSRSGVNEKLFF.

The rearrangement joins TRBV7-9 to TRBJ1-1; TRBD1 matches at 8 bases. The CDR3 is 15 residues long. J gave up 5 bases and V 3 bases, and 8 bases lay outside the gene matches. CDR1 and CDR2 (germline): SEHNR, FQNEAQ (reference sequence). CDR3 nucleotides: TGTGCCAGCAGCTTTCCAGGGGGCGAAGTAACTGAAGCTTTCTTT. It specifies CASSFPGGEVTEAFF.

This clonotype appeared a few times. This chain links TRBV6-5 with TRBJ1-2; 8 bases map to TRBD1. Trimming took 3 bases from V and 7 from J; bases not matched to a gene: 13. The CDR3 is 16 residues long. Germline V gives CDR1 MNHEY, CDR2 SVGAGI. DNA of the CDR3: TGTGCCAGCAGTTATCACGCGGCCCAGGGGGCTGGTGGCTACACCTTC. Translation gives CASSYHAAQGAGGYTF.

This clonotype has only a few counts. The DNA for the CDR3 is TGTGCCAGCAGTTTATCGGACGGTGGCAATCAGCCCCAGCATTTT. The encoded protein is CASSLSDGGNQPQHF. This rearrangement joins TRBV27 to TRBJ1-5; D unresolved. From germline, CDR1 is MNHEY and CDR2 SMNVEV (reference sequence). The CDR3 covers 15 residues. Deletions cut 0 bases from V and 2 bases from J, with 8 bases between.

Ten or more counts support this clonotype. This sequence joins TRBV10-3 and TRBJ2-1; D perhaps matches TRBD2 (5 bases). CDR1 ENHRY and CDR2 SYGVKD come from the germline V gene. V gave up 0 bases and J gave up 9 bases, with 12 bases separating them. The CDR3 is 14 residues long. DNA for the CDR3: TGTGCCATCAGTGAGTCCGGCAACCGGGGTGAGCAGTTCTTC. Amino acids: CAISESGNRGEQFF.

This clonotype has more than one count but fewer than ten. This chain connects TRBV11-2 to TRBJ1-4, with 9 positions matching TRBD1. Looked up from germline, CDR1 is SGHAT and CDR2 is FQNNGV. The length of the CDR3 is 17 residues. Germline trimming cut 5 bases from V and 4 bases from J; bases unmatched to any gene: 11. The CDR3 reads CASSRAGTGRVNEKLFF. The CDR3 DNA sequence: TGTGCCAGCAGCAGAGCCGGGACAGGGAGGGTTAATGAAAAACTGTTTTTT.

The sample holds many counts of this clonotype. This chain uses TRBV6-5 with TRBJ2-1, with a weak D call TRBD2 (5 bases). Germline lookup yields CDR1 MNHEY and CDR2 SVGAGI. V lost 2 bases and J 1 base, leaving 9 bases between the germline ends. This CDR3 is built from 15 residues. The CDR3 DNA follows: TGTGCCAGCAGTTACGTCGGGGAGTCCTACAATGAGCAGTTCTTC. It yields the protein CASSYVGESYNEQFF.

This clonotype has a handful of counts. The genes are TRBV12-3 or TRBV12-4 and TRBJ1-1, with a possible D match to TRBD1 (6 bases). Trimming stripped 11 bases from V and 4 bases from J, with 20 bases between. CDR3 length equals 14 residues. The CDR3 coding sequence is TGTGCCTTACACCGCGGGGGGGCGGGCACTGAAGCTTTCTTT. This translates into CALHRGGAGTEAFF.

V usage is TRBV7-2 and J usage is TRBJ2-5; D call uncertain. V was cut by 6 bases and J by 3 bases, with 8 bases left in between. Germline-derived CDR1 and CDR2 are SGHTA and FQGNSA. This CDR3 is 12 amino acids long. The CDR3 DNA reads as TGTGCCAGCAGTTCTGGGAAAGAGACCCAGTACTTC. This codes for CASSSGKETQYF.

This clonotype was recorded many times. This chain joins TRBV10-3 and TRBJ2-6, with 7 bases fitting TRBD1. In germline, CDR1 is ENHRY, CDR2 SYGVKD. The V gene end was trimmed by 2 bases and the J gene end by 1 base; junction bases not matched to a gene: 5. The CDR3 extends over 17 amino acids. CDR3 loop: CAISEVVRGSGANVLTF. The CDR3 region has the DNA TGTGCCATCAGTGAGGTAGTCAGGGGGTCTGGGGCCAACGTCCTGACTTTC.

The CDR3 protein is CATSVVRGGPSLSSTDTQYF. CDR3 DNA sequence: TGTGCCACCAGTGTTGTCAGGGGCGGACCAAGTTTATCCAGCACAGATACGCAGTATTTT. The V and J genes are TRBV24-1 and TRBJ2-3; weak D call: TRBD1 (6 bases). Trimming shortened V by 5 bases and J by 0 bases, and 26 bases separated the two germline ends. The CDR3 extends over 20 amino acids. CDR1 and CDR2 from the germline V gene are KGHDR and SFDVKD.

The chain combines TRBV4-2 with TRBJ1-1; D possibly corresponds to TRBD1 (6 bases). The CDR3 is 14 residues long. Germline CDR1 and CDR2: LGHNA and YNFKEQ. The ends were cut back, 4 bases at V and 4 bases at J, with 13 bases in the middle. As DNA, the CDR3 is TGTGCCAGCAGCCTTTACAGGGACGCCACTGAAGCTTTCTTT. This codes for CASSLYRDATEAFF.

The chain joins TRBV20-1 to TRBJ2-3, with 8 nucleotides matching TRBD2. With V trimmed by 3 bases and J by 0 bases, 8 bases remained unmatched. The CDR3 has 16 amino acids. Germline values: CDR1 DFQATT, CDR2 SNEGSKA (reference sequence). In DNA form, the CDR3 reads TGCAGTGCTAGGGCGGGACTAGGCGCTAGCACAGATACGCAGTATTTT. The encoded protein is CSARAGLGASTDTQYF.

The rearrangement joins TRBV6-1 to TRBJ1-1; D is undetermined. V lost 6 bases to trimming and J lost 4 bases, with 3 bases between them. This CDR3 has 10 amino acids. Germline CDR1 reads MNHNS; CDR2 reads SASEGT. CDR3 bases: TGTGCCAGCAGGAGCACTGAAGCTTTCTTT. This gives the protein CASRSTEAFF.

This clonotype was found a few times. The chain recombines TRBV20-1 with TRBJ1-1, with D perhaps TRBD1 (6 bases). From germline, CDR1 is DFQATT and CDR2 SNEGSKA (reference sequence). There are 14 residues in the CDR3. Deletions cut 2 bases from V and 0 bases from J, with 10 bases between. CDR3 sequence: CSARIGQLNTEAFF. The DNA for the CDR3 is TGCAGTGCTAGAATCGGACAGTTGAACACTGAAGCTTTCTTT.

A few counts support this clonotype. This chain connects TRBV5-1 to TRBJ2-5; 8 nucleotides line up with TRBD2. In germline, CDR1 is SGHRS, CDR2 YFSETQ. The junction had 11 bases not matched to a gene; V was cut back by 4 bases and J by 3 bases. There are 16 residues in the CDR3. The CDR3 reads CASSTSGGPTKETQYF. As DNA, the CDR3 is TGCGCCAGCAGCACGAGCGGGGGACCCACTAAAGAGACCCAGTACTTC.